Listed below are T cell receptor beta chains from one sample, sequenced in a study of blood T cell repertoires in COVID-19. Method: immunoSEQ multiplex PCR; TCRdb's copy keeps in-frame clones and lacks some. The top ten hold around 13% of the sample, which has under 450,000 clones, more than 70% seen once. Sequenced: peripheral blood. Receptor source: a woman aged 50 to 60 with COVID-19, enrolled during active disease. The CDR3 runs from the conserved cysteine through the conserved F or W. The order of the fields is CDR3 protein, V gene, J gene.

CDR3aa: CSARGQTEAFF; v_gene: TRBV20-1; j_gene: TRBJ1-1
CDR3aa: CASSRGQGIDYGYTF; v_gene: TRBV19; j_gene: TRBJ1-2
CDR3aa: CASSQRQENQPQHF; v_gene: TRBV19; j_gene: TRBJ1-5
CDR3aa: CANGRRVDEQFF; v_gene: TRBV6-6; j_gene: TRBJ2-1
CDR3aa: CASSWAEGTEAFF; v_gene: TRBV27; j_gene: TRBJ1-1
CDR3aa: CATLKHRDGNYGYTF; v_gene: TRBV27; j_gene: TRBJ1-2
CDR3aa: CASSLKISQDRDYEQYF; v_gene: TRBV11-2; j_gene: TRBJ2-7
CDR3aa: CASRPTGVPDTQYF; v_gene: TRBV2; j_gene: TRBJ2-3
CDR3aa: CASSLSGAHSPLHF; v_gene: TRBV27; j_gene: TRBJ1-6
CDR3aa: CASSRPGTRSYEQYF; v_gene: TRBV3-1/TRBV3-2; j_gene: TRBJ2-7
CDR3aa: CASSKRARGDQPQHF; v_gene: TRBV2; j_gene: TRBJ1-5
CDR3aa: CASSQYRLRGYGYTF; v_gene: TRBV27; j_gene: TRBJ1-2
CDR3aa: CASSPQRGARDNEQFF; v_gene: TRBV19; j_gene: TRBJ2-1
CDR3aa: CASSQRTGIGTEAFF; v_gene: TRBV4-1; j_gene: TRBJ1-1
CDR3aa: CASSQVARANTIYF; v_gene: TRBV3-1/TRBV3-2; j_gene: TRBJ1-3
CDR3aa: CASGDRGRETQYF; v_gene: TRBV28; j_gene: TRBJ2-5
CDR3aa: CASSQGGTSEDTQYF; v_gene: TRBV3-1/TRBV3-2; j_gene: TRBJ2-3
CDR3aa: CASSPQGWPEAFF; v_gene: TRBV6-6; j_gene: TRBJ1-1
CDR3aa: CASSLGGSQRNIQYF; v_gene: TRBV13; j_gene: TRBJ2-4
CDR3aa: CASTPGQEGSKLFF; v_gene: TRBV2; j_gene: TRBJ1-4
CDR3aa: CASNREFAGGYTF; v_gene: TRBV5-6; j_gene: TRBJ1-2
CDR3aa: CASSLIKGRGYGYTF; v_gene: TRBV11-2; j_gene: TRBJ1-2
CDR3aa: CASSPGTVGNNEQFF; v_gene: TRBV18; j_gene: TRBJ2-1
CDR3aa: CASSFTGTSYGYTF; v_gene: TRBV5-4; j_gene: TRBJ1-2
CDR3aa: CASSIGRLYGYTF; v_gene: TRBV19; j_gene: TRBJ1-2
CDR3aa: CASSLGTFNYGYTF; v_gene: TRBV7-9; j_gene: TRBJ1-2
CDR3aa: CASSRGLAGVLSYNEQFF; v_gene: TRBV4-1; j_gene: TRBJ2-1